This T cell receptor (beta chain) was documented in a study of neurological immune-mediated disorders. Regarding the study as a whole: The most TCR clonal expansion was seen in HTLV-1-associated myelopathy, and the least was seen in multiple sclerosis, which fell below healthy controls. The study found no CDR3 amino acid sequences shared by expanded clones across subjects, suggesting private repertoires in all groups.

This clonotype is labeled as large. Its specificity is unknown. Synthesis of cDNA was performed by 5'RACE using 10-nucleotide random UMIs. TCRdb ran MiXCR on the 5' RACE reads and lists one entry per CDR3 protein. This table holds over 45,000 distinct CDR3 sequences, roughly 25% found once. This CDR3 is built from 13 residues. The germline V gene has CDR1 SGHRS and CDR2 YFSETQ. The V end lost 4 bases, the J end lost 3 bases, and 11 bases lay between the germline ends. The starting material, 2 million PBMCs stored at -80 C, gave rise to the unsorted libraries. The clonotype was recovered from a woman in her seventies in good health. Material: PBMCs. The V and J genes are TRBV5-1 and TRBJ2-7; no reliable D call. Here the CDR3 reads CASSGTENYEQYF. DNA of the CDR3: TGCGCCAGCAGCGGAACGGAGAACTACGAGCAGTACTTC.